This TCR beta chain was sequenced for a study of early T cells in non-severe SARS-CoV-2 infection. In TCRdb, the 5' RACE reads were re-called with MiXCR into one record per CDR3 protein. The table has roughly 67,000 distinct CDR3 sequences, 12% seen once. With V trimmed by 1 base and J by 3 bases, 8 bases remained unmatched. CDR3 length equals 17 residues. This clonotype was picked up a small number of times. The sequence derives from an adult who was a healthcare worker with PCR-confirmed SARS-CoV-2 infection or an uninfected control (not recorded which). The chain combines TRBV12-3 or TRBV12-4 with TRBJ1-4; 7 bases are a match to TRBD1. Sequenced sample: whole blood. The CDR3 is CASSLDRGQPSNEKLFF. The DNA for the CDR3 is TGTGCCAGCAGTTTAGATAGGGGGCAGCCTTCTAATGAAAAACTGTTTTTT.